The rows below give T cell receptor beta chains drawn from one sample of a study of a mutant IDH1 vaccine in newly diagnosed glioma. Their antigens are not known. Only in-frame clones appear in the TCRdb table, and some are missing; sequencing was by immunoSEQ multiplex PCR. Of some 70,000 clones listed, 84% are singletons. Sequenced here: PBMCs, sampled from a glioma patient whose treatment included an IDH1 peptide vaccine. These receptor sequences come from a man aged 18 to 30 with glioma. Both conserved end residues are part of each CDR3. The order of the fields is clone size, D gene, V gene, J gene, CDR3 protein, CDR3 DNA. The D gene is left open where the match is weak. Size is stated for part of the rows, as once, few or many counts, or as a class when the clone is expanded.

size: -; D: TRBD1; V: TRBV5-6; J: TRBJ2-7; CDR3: CASSFRTGSFQDEQYF; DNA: TGTGCCAGCAGCTTCAGGACAGGGTCGTTTCAAGACGAGCAGTACTTC
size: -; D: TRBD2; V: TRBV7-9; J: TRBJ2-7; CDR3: CASSLSLTSGPYEQYF; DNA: TGTGCCAGCAGCCTAAGCCTTACTAGCGGCCCCTACGAGCAGTACTTC
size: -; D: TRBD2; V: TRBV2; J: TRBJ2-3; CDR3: CASSSGRVGGDTQYF; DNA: TGTGCCAGCAGTAGCGGGAGGGTGGGAGGAGATACGCAGTATTTT
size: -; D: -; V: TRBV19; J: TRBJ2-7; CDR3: CASSISRRDRYEQYF; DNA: TGTGCCAGTAGTATATCCCGCAGGGACCGATACGAGCAGTACTTC
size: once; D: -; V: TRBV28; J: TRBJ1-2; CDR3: CASSLSGRRKGGYTF; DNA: TGTGCCAGCAGTTTATCGGGCAGAAGGAAGGGTGGCTACACCTTC
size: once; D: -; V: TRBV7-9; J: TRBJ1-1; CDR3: CASSSLHRNTEAFF; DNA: TGTGCCAGCAGCTCACTACACAGGAACACTGAAGCTTTCTTT
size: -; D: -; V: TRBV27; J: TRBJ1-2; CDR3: CASSLSGVMDGYTF; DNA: TGTGCCAGCAGTTTATCTGGGGTGATGGATGGCTACACCTTC
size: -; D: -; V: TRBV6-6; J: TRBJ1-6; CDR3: CASRENSPLHF; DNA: TGTGCCAGCAGGGAGAACTCACCCCTCCACTTT
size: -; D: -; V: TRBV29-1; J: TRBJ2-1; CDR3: CSVGPGESAQVAYNEQFF; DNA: TGCAGCGTTGGGCCAGGAGAAAGCGCCCAAGTAGCCTACAATGAGCAGTTCTTC
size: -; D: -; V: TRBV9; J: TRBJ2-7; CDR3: CASSYRKGECSYEQYF; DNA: TGTGCCAGCAGCTATCGGAAGGGAGAGTGCTCCTACGAGCAGTACTTC
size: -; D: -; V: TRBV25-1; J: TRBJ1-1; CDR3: CASSEQGSITEAFF; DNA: TGTGCCAGCAGTGAACAGGGGAGTATTACTGAAGCTTTCTTT
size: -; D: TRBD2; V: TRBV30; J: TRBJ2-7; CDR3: CAWSEAGGTYEQYF; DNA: TGTGCCTGGAGTGAAGCGGGGGGCACCTACGAGCAGTACTTC
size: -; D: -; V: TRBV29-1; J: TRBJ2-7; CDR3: CSVEVPGVITYEQYF; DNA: TGCAGCGTTGAGGTGCCAGGGGTTATCACCTACGAGCAGTACTTC
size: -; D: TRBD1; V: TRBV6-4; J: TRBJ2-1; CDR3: CASMRGTGSRLLAYNEQFF; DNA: TGTGCCAGCATGCGAGGGACAGGGTCGCGCCTACTTGCCTACAATGAGCAGTTCTTC
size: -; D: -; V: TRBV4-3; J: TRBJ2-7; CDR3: CASSQHPGGGRRGYEQYF; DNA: TGCGCCAGCAGCCAACACCCCGGCGGGGGCAGGCGTGGGTACGAGCAGTACTTC
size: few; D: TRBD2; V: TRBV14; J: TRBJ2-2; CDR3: CASRRSGRDTGELFF; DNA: TGTGCCAGCAGACGTAGCGGGAGGGACACCGGGGAGCTGTTTTTT
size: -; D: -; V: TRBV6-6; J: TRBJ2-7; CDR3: CASSTSGGASYEQYF; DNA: TGTGCCAGCAGTACCTCCGGGGGTGCATCCTACGAGCAGTACTTC
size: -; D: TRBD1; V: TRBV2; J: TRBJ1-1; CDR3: CASSYQGGTEAFF; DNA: TGTGCCAGCAGTTACCAGGGGGGCACTGAAGCTTTCTTT
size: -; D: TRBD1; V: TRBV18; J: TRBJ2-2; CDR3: CASSPQSQGRRTGELFF; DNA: TGTGCCAGCTCACCTCAATCACAGGGGCGGAGGACCGGGGAGCTGTTTTTT
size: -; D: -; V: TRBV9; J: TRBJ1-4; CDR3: CASSGSAGRQEKLFF; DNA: TGTGCCAGCAGCGGGTCCGCGGGACGGCAGGAAAAACTGTTTTTT
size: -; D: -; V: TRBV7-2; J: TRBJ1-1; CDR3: CASSLAIQGLMGTEAFF; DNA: TGTGCCAGCAGCTTAGCGATCCAGGGTTTAATGGGCACTGAAGCTTTCTTT
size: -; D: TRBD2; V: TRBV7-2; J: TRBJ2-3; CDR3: CASSLAPYARGGPSTDTQYF; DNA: TGTGCCAGCAGCTTAGCGCCTTACGCGCGGGGGGGACCTAGCACAGATACGCAGTATTTT
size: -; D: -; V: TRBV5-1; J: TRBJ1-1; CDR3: CASSLGGEAFF; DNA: TGCGCCAGCAGCTTGGGTGGCGAAGCTTTCTTT
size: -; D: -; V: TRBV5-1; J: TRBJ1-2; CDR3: CASSLDSNYGYTF; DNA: TGCGCCAGCAGCTTGGACAGTAACTATGGCTACACCTTC
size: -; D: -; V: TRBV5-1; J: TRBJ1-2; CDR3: CASSTQRGEGYTF; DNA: TGCGCCAGCAGCACCCAACGGGGTGAGGGCTACACCTTC
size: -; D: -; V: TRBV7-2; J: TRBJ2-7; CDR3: CASSFPQGENEQYF; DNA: TGTGCCAGCAGCTTCCCCCAGGGAGAAAACGAGCAGTACTTC